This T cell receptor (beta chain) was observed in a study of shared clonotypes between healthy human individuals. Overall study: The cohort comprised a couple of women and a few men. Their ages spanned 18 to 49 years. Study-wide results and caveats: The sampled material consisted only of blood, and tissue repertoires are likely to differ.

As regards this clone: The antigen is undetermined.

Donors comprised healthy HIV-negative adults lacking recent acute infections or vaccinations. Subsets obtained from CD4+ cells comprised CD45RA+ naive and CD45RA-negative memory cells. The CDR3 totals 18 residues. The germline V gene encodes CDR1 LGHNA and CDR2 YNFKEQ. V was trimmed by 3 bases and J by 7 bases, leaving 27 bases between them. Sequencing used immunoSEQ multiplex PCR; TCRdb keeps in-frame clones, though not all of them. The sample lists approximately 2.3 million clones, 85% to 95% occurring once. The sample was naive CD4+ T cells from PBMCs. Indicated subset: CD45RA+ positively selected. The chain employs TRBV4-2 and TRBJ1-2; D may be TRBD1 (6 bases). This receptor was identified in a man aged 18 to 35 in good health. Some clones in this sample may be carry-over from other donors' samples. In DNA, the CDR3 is TGTGCCAGCAGCCAGTATTGGGACACCTCCTCGGTAAGGGGTGGCTACACCTTC. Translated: CASSQYWDTSSVRGGYTF.